The present TCR beta chain was sequenced within a study of T-cell memory formation after mild COVID-19. Study summary: In these data, TCR clusters were largely donor specific. Study-level points and caveats: Some responding clones appeared in pre-infection memory, suggesting cross-reactive memory joined. The CD4+ clones that contracted clustered mainly within CM and EM, and the CD8+ clones concentrated in EMRA.

TCRdb re-called the 5' RACE reads with MiXCR, one entry per CDR3 protein. The table has roughly 13,000 distinct CDR3 sequences, under 25% seen once. This clonotype came up many times. The antigen is unknown. Germline V gene lookup returns CDR1 SGHRS and CDR2 YFSETQ. CDR3 length: 16 residues. Losses at the gene ends were 1 base for V and 8 bases for J; bases not matched to a gene: 10. Sequenced material: PBMCs or a T cell subset sorted from them (not recorded which). This rearrangement joins TRBV5-1 to TRBJ2-1; 9 nucleotides align to TRBD1. The sequence derives from an adult woman who had mild COVID-19 (a few samples of this study predate the infection). Cell type and time point are not known. CDR3 residues: CASSLLTGGILDEQFF. The CDR3 nucleotides are TGCGCCAGCAGCTTGCTTACAGGGGGCATTTTGGATGAGCAGTTCTTC.